The 32 T cell receptor beta chains given below trace back to one sample, sequenced in a study of blood T cell repertoires in COVID-19. Method: immunoSEQ multiplex PCR; TCRdb's copy keeps in-frame clones and lacks some. Here the sample spans hundreds of thousands of clones, about 85% being singletons. The sample comprised peripheral blood. The receptors here all came from a young man with active or convalescent COVID-19.

The chain is built from TRBV30 and TRBJ1-1; tentative D call: TRBD1 (6 bases). CDR3 size: 11 residues. V shed 4 bases and J shed 11 bases, with 14 bases lying between them. Germline CDR1 reads GTSNPN; CDR2 reads SVGIG (reference sequence). The CDR3 coding sequence is TGTGCCTGGAAGGTCGGCAGGGGCGCTTTCTTT. Encoded protein: CAWKVGRGAFF.

V usage is TRBV11-1 and J usage is TRBJ2-7; D is perhaps TRBD2 (7 bases). The germline CDR1 and CDR2 sequences are SGHAT and FQDESV (reference sequence). CDR3 length: 14 amino acids. V was pared by 5 bases and J by 5 bases, with 16 bases between. As DNA, the CDR3 is TGTGCCAGCAGCCCCCCGGGGGGCGGCGACGAGCAGTACTTC. This codes for CASSPPGGGDEQYF.

The CDR3 loop is CASSYFSGYEQYF. The CDR3 region has the DNA TGTGCCAGCAGTTATTTTAGCGGCTACGAGCAGTACTTC. This sequence joins TRBV6-5 and TRBJ2-7, with D possibly TRBD2 on 6 matching bases. This CDR3 is 13 amino acids long. V was pared by 3 bases and J by 3 bases, with 9 bases between. Germline V lookup: CDR1 MNHEY, CDR2 SVGAGI.

The rearrangement links TRBV7-2 to TRBJ1-6; 7 bases agree with TRBD1. The J segment lost 5 bases and the V segment lost 5 bases, leaving 6 bases of the junction unmatched. This CDR3 is built from 15 residues. CDR1 and CDR2 (germline): SGHTA, FQGNSA. The CDR3 DNA is TGTGCCAGCAGCCCGAGACAGGGAGATAATTCACCCCTCCACTTT. It codes for CASSPRQGDNSPLHF.

This chain connects TRBV25-1 to TRBJ2-2, with unresolved D. V was shortened by 0 bases and J by 2 bases, with 7 bases between the two germline ends. Germline lookup yields CDR1 MGHDK and CDR2 SYGVNS. The length of the CDR3 is 15 residues. The CDR3 region has the DNA TGTGCCAGCAGTGAATATGCAGATAACACCGGGGAGCTGTTTTTT. Translating it yields CASSEYADNTGELFF.

Details on this clone: Other DNA sequences in the sample encode the same CDR3. The CDR3 protein is CASSLRQGESPLHF. The CDR3 DNA is TGTGCCAGCAGCCTCAGACAGGGAGAGTCACCCCTCCACTTT. V usage is TRBV7-2 and J usage is TRBJ1-6, with 7 bases that match TRBD1. V was pared by 5 bases and J by 10 bases, with 8 bases of the junction left unmatched. Germline V gene sequence: CDR1 SGHTA, CDR2 FQGNSA. The CDR3 contains 14 residues. Full variable domain (missing parts from reference TRBV7-2 and TRBJ1-6): GAGVSQSPSNKVTEKGKDVELRCDPISGHTALYWYRQSLGQGLEFLIYFQGNSAPDKSGLPSDRFSAERTGGSVSTLTIQRTQQEDSAVYLCASSLRQGESPLHFGNGTRLTVT.

The chain recombines TRBV10-2 with TRBJ2-7; 15 nucleotides align to TRBD2. Germline values: CDR1 WSHSY, CDR2 SAAADI. This CDR3 is 16 amino acids long. Trimming cost V 8 bases and J 7 bases; bases outside gene matches: 12. The CDR3 region has the DNA TGCGCCAGCTACAGCGGACTAGCGGGAGGGCCACGGGAGCAGTACTTC. Amino acids: CASYSGLAGGPREQYF.

V gene TRBV25-1 combines with J gene TRBJ2-2, with 7 positions matching TRBD1. This CDR3 is built from 17 residues. Trimming at V came to 0 bases and at J to 5 bases, leaving 9 bases not matched to a gene. From germline, CDR1 is MGHDK and CDR2 SYGVNS. The CDR3 region is CASSEYNRGQPTGELFF. For the CDR3, the DNA is TGTGCCAGCAGTGAATATAATAGGGGACAGCCAACCGGGGAGCTGTTTTTT.

The chain recombines TRBV7-2 with TRBJ2-1, with 7 bases aligning to TRBD2. Germline trimming cut 6 bases from V and 2 bases from J; bases unmatched to any gene: 7. The CDR3 runs to 15 residues. The germline CDR1 and CDR2 sequences are SGHTA and FQGNSA. Here the CDR3 DNA reads TGTGCCAGCAGTGCAGCGGGGCGACCCTACAATGAGCAGTTCTTC. It yields the protein CASSAAGRPYNEQFF.

The CDR3 bases are TGTGCCAGCAGCAAACCAGGGTCTGGGGCCAACGTCCTGACTTTC. Encoded protein: CASSKPGSGANVLTF. The V gene is TRBV21-1, the J gene TRBJ2-6; the table assigns TRBD1, which was not confirmed against the DNA. TRBV21-1 is a known pseudogene. The CDR3 has 15 amino acids.

This chain joins TRBV6-5 and TRBJ1-1, with TRBD1 matching over 8 bases. This CDR3 is 13 amino acids long. Germline V CDR1 and CDR2: MNHEY, SVGAGI. J lost 4 bases, V lost 6 bases, and 4 bases had no gene match. The CDR3 here is CASRNRGVTEAFF. In DNA form, the CDR3 reads TGTGCCAGCAGAAACAGGGGGGTCACTGAAGCTTTCTTT.

The genes are TRBV7-3 and TRBJ2-1; D not certain. The CDR3 has 12 amino acids. Trimming shortened V by 3 bases and J by 6 bases, and 6 bases separated the two germline ends. CDR1 and CDR2 from the germline V gene are SGHTA and FQGTGA. CDR3 sequence (DNA): TGTGCCAGCAGCTTGGTGGCCAATGAGCAGTTCTTC. This sequence encodes CASSLVANEQFF.

The rearrangement links TRBV5-1 to TRBJ2-7; D might be TRBD1 (6 bases). The V and J ends lost 4 bases and 7 bases respectively, with 12 bases between them. Germline-derived CDR1 and CDR2 are SGHRS and YFSETQ. The CDR3 contains 12 residues. The CDR3 region has the DNA TGCGCCAGCAGCCACAGGGTGGGAGAGCAGTACTTC. The encoded protein is CASSHRVGEQYF. The complete variable domain, with remaining parts taken from reference TRBV5-1 and TRBJ2-7, reads KAGVTQTPRYLIKTRGQQVTLSCSPISGHRSVSWYQQTPGQGLQFLFEYFSETQRNKGNFPGRFSGRQFSNSRSEMNVSTLELGDSALYLCASSHRVGEQYFGPGTRLTVT.

The V gene is TRBV15, the J gene TRBJ2-1; D is unresolved. CDR3 length equals 15 residues. Germline-derived CDR1 and CDR2 are LNHNV and YYDKDF (reference sequence). Trimming pared 3 bases from V and 6 bases from J, leaving 15 bases between. The CDR3 spells CATSSGPRLGNEQFF. The CDR3 region has the DNA TGTGCCACCAGCAGTGGGCCCCGGCTGGGCAATGAGCAGTTCTTC.

This chain links TRBV10-3 with TRBJ2-2, with 10 bases that match TRBD1. CDR3 size: 15 residues. The J segment lost 3 bases and the V segment lost 7 bases, leaving 5 bases of the junction unmatched. Germline V gene lookup returns CDR1 ENHRY and CDR2 SYGVKD. The CDR3 region is CAIKPGQGHTGELFF. The CDR3 DNA follows: TGTGCCATCAAACCGGGACAGGGGCACACCGGGGAGCTGTTTTTT.

The chain couples TRBV6-5 to TRBJ1-3; 11 bases line up with TRBD1. This CDR3 region has 15 residues. The J segment lost 3 bases and the V segment lost 8 bases, leaving 6 bases of the junction unmatched. CDR1 is MNHEY, CDR2 SVGAGI, per germline. CDR3 residues: CASWDRGTNGNTIYF. The CDR3 nucleotides are TGTGCCAGCTGGGACAGGGGGACAAATGGAAACACCATATATTTT.

This clone came up once. V usage is TRBV7-2 and J usage is TRBJ1-3, with D unclear. Germline V gene lookup returns CDR1 SGHTA and CDR2 FQGNSA. With 1 base removed from V and 4 bases from J, the gap between germline ends came to 8 bases. This CDR3 has 14 amino acids. CDR3 sequence: CASSLGHRGNTIYF. CDR3 DNA: TGTGCCAGCAGCTTAGGCCACAGAGGAAACACCATATATTTT.

The chain recombines TRBV4-3 with TRBJ2-6, with 9 bases that match TRBD1. The CDR3 is 22 residues long. The ends lost 1 base at V and 4 bases at J; junction bases unmatched: 20. Looked up from germline, CDR1 is LGHNA and CDR2 is YSLEER. The CDR3 region has the DNA TGCGCCAGCAGCCAAGCCCCGGCACAAATTACGGGACAGGGTGCCGGGGCCAACGTCCTGACTTTC. Protein sequence: CASSQAPAQITGQGAGANVLTF.

This chain connects TRBV7-9 to TRBJ2-3; 10 bases fit TRBD2. The CDR3 is 15 residues long. Unmatched junction bases numbered 6, after V lost 4 bases and J lost 5 bases. Germline CDR1 SEHNR, CDR2 FQNEAQ (reference sequence). The CDR3 region has the DNA TGTGCCAGCAGCTCCGGGACTAGCGTACGAGATACGCAGTATTTT. It specifies CASSSGTSVRDTQYF.

V is TRBV6-6 and J is TRBJ1-2; 7 nucleotides agree with TRBD1. The junction had 13 bases not matched to a gene; V was cut back by 7 bases and J by 8 bases. The CDR3 covers 14 residues. CDR1 is MNHNY and CDR2 is SVGAGI in the germline V gene (reference sequence). CDR3 protein: CASIFPETGRGYTF. The CDR3 DNA sequence: TGTGCCAGCATCTTCCCCGAGACAGGGAGGGGCTACACCTTC.

The CDR3 here is CASSPRIGTGGYNEQFF. In DNA form, the CDR3 reads TGTGCCAGCAGCCCGCGTATTGGGACAGGGGGCTACAATGAGCAGTTCTTC. The chain employs TRBV14 and TRBJ2-1; TRBD1 aligns across 11 bases. V lost 4 bases to trimming and J lost 3 bases; unmatched junction nucleotides: 8. The length of the CDR3 is 17 residues. Per germline, CDR1 SGHDN and CDR2 FVKESK.

The chain is built from TRBV14 and TRBJ2-1; 9 bases match TRBD1. Germline CDR1 reads SGHDN; CDR2 reads FVKESK. The length of the CDR3 is 19 residues. With 4 bases clipped from V and 2 bases from J, the junction kept 15 bases outside the gene matches. This CDR3 reads CASSPWTGVEGVPYNEQFF. For the CDR3, the DNA is TGTGCCAGCAGCCCCTGGACAGGGGTGGAGGGGGTCCCCTACAATGAGCAGTTCTTC. The full variable domain, with the rest looked up from reference TRBV14 and TRBJ2-1, is EAGVTQFPSHSVIEKGQTVTLRCDPISGHDNLYWYRRVMGKEIKFLLHFVKESKQDESGMPNNRFLAERTGGTYSTLKVQPAELEDSGVYFCASSPWTGVEGVPYNEQFFGPGTRLTVL.

This chain uses TRBV10-3 with TRBJ1-3; no definite D call. The V end lost 5 bases, the J end lost 4 bases, and 12 bases lay between the germline ends. The CDR3 is 14 amino acids. The V gene's germline CDR1 is ENHRY and CDR2 SYGVKD. This CDR3 reads CAISSLTGGNTIYF. As DNA, the CDR3 is TGTGCCATCAGTTCCCTCACGGGGGGAAACACCATATATTTT.

The chain employs TRBV5-6 and TRBJ2-1; maybe TRBD2 (6 bases). Germline CDR1 is SGHDT and CDR2 is YYEEEE. The CDR3 covers 14 residues. V was pared by 4 bases and J by 7 bases, with 15 bases between. The CDR3 DNA reads TGTGCCAGCAGCCCCTGGGTCGGGAGTAATGAGCAGTTCTTC. Translation: CASSPWVGSNEQFF.

The chain joins TRBV10-2 to TRBJ1-4; 8 nucleotides align to TRBD1. The CDR3 runs 16 residues. Germline-derived CDR1 and CDR2 are WSHSY and SAAADI. J lost 8 bases, V lost 0 bases, and 8 bases had no gene match. The CDR3 loop reads CASSESGGQGGEKLFF. The CDR3 bases are TGCGCCAGCAGTGAGTCTGGAGGACAGGGTGGGGAAAAACTGTTTTTT.

The V gene is TRBV6-5, the J gene TRBJ1-5; the D is unclear. The CDR3 is 13 amino acids. With 8 bases removed from V and 3 bases from J, the gap between germline ends came to 11 bases. Germline-derived CDR1 and CDR2 are MNHEY and SVGAGI. CDR3 DNA sequence: TGTGCCAGCGCGGGGAACCCCAATCAGCCCCAGCATTTT. Its translation is CASAGNPNQPQHF.

This clone was seen just once. The gene calls are TRBV23-1 and TRBJ2-1; D gene uncertain. TRBV23-1 is placed among ORFs of uncertain function. CDR3 size: 13 residues. V was trimmed by 7 bases and J by 4 bases, leaving 11 bases between them. The CDR3 sequence: CASIAAPYNEQFF. Here the CDR3 DNA reads TGCGCCAGCATCGCGGCCCCATACAATGAGCAGTTCTTC.

The rearrangement uses TRBV6-1 and TRBJ2-7; 9 nucleotides align to TRBD1. V lost 5 bases and J lost 0; bases outside the gene matches: 5. Germline CDR1 and CDR2: MNHNS and SASEGT. This CDR3 has 15 amino acids. For the CDR3, the DNA is TGTGCCAGCAGTCAACAGGGGGCATCCTCCTACGAGCAGTACTTC. Its protein is CASSQQGASSYEQYF.

The rearrangement links TRBV28 to TRBJ2-3; 10 nucleotides match TRBD2. Germline values: CDR1 MDHEN, CDR2 SYDVKM. The CDR3 length is 18 residues. With V trimmed by 6 bases and J by 4 bases, 16 bases remained unmatched. The CDR3: CASRKGAASGRSADTQYF. The CDR3 DNA is TGTGCCAGCAGGAAGGGGGCGGCTAGCGGGAGAAGCGCAGATACGCAGTATTTT.

V gene TRBV28 combines with J gene TRBJ2-1; 10 bases are a match to TRBD2. Germline CDR1 is MDHEN and CDR2 is SYDVKM. V dropped 5 bases and J dropped 2; count of bases not matched to a gene: 3. CDR3 length: 15 residues. CDR3 sequence reads: CASSLLAGTYNEQFF. The CDR3 bases are TGTGCCAGCAGTCTACTAGCGGGAACCTACAATGAGCAGTTCTTC.

This clone is a singleton in its sample. V usage is TRBV19 and J usage is TRBJ1-4; 11 positions agree with TRBD1. The CDR3 contains 14 residues. V lost 3 bases to trimming and J lost 7 bases; unmatched junction nucleotides: 1. The germline V gene has CDR1 LNHDA and CDR2 SQIVND (reference sequence). Written as DNA, the CDR3 is TGTGCCAGTAGTATTGGGACAGGGGGTGAAAAACTGTTTTTT. Residues: CASSIGTGGEKLFF.

The chain links TRBV7-3 to TRBJ2-1, with TRBD2 identical over 15 bases. Germline V CDR1 and CDR2: SGHTA, FQGTGA. V lost 5 bases and J lost 10; bases outside the gene matches: 6. CDR3 length: 15 residues. CDR3 amino acids: CASSAPGLAGGEQFF. In DNA form, the CDR3 reads TGTGCCAGCAGCGCTCCGGGACTAGCGGGAGGCGAGCAGTTCTTC.